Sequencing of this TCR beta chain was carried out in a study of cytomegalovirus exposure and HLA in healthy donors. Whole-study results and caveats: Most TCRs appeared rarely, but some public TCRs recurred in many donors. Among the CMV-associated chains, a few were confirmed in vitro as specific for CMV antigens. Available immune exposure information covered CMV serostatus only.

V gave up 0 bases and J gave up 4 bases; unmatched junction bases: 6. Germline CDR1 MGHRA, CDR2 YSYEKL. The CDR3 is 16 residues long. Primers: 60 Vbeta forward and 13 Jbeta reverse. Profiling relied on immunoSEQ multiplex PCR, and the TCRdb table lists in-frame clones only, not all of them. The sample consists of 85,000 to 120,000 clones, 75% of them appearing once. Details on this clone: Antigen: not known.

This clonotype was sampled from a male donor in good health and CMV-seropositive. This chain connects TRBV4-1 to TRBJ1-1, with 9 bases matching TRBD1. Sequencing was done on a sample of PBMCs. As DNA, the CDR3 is TGCGCCAGCAGCCAAGATAAGAGACAGGGGGGCACTGAAGCTTTCTTT. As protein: CASSQDKRQGGTEAFF.